These 29 T cell receptor beta chains were all obtained from the same sample, sequenced in a study of control samples from healthy donors and cancer patients. Produced via immunoSEQ multiplex PCR; TCRdb's table is partial and in-frame only. Counted here are 140,000 or so clones, roughly 94% occurring once; the ten biggest clones make up 13% to 15%. The source material was PBMCs. Receptors originate from a man in his sixties with colorectal cancer.

This chain joins TRBV19 and TRBJ1-5; D remains unclear. CDR1 and CDR2 from the germline V gene are LNHDA and SQIVND (reference sequence). V gave up 10 bases and J gave up 0 bases, with 13 bases separating them. CDR3 length: 14 amino acids. The CDR3 sequence is CATATMYSNQPQHF. The DNA of the CDR3 is TGTGCCACCGCTACAATGTATAGCAATCAGCCCCAGCATTTT.

The genes are TRBV7-2 and TRBJ1-1; no firm D call. V lost 10 bases and J lost 0, with 15 bases in between. Germline values: CDR1 SGHTA, CDR2 FQGNSA. This CDR3 is built from 14 residues. The CDR3 here is CATSRDPLNTEAFF. The CDR3 DNA reads as TGTGCCACCTCCCGGGATCCGCTGAACACTGAAGCTTTCTTT. The variable domain in full, completed from reference TRBV7-2 and TRBJ1-1, reads GAGVSQSPSNKVTEKGKDVELRCDPISGHTALYWYRQSLGQGLEFLIYFQGNSAPDKSGLPSDRFSAERTGGSVSTLTIQRTQQEDSAVYLCATSRDPLNTEAFFGQGTRLTVV.

The rearrangement links TRBV11-3 to TRBJ2-7; TRBD1 matches 7 bases. CDR1 is SGHNT, CDR2 YENEEA, per germline. J was trimmed by 3 bases and V by 5 bases; bases with no gene match: 7. The length of the CDR3 is 14 residues. CDR3 in amino acids: CASSPEGADYEQYF. CDR3 bases: TGTGCCAGCAGCCCCGAGGGGGCAGACTACGAGCAGTACTTC.

This clone was observed once. V gene TRBV4-1 combines with J gene TRBJ1-6, with D unresolved. Germline CDR1 and CDR2: MGHRA and YSYEKL. This CDR3 has 16 amino acids. With 0 bases removed from V and 0 bases from J, the gap between germline ends came to 6 bases. The CDR3 is CASSQDYSSYNSPLHF. The CDR3 DNA sequence: TGCGCCAGCAGCCAAGATTACAGCTCCTATAATTCACCCCTCCACTTT.

The chain employs TRBV5-1 and TRBJ1-2; D possibly corresponds to TRBD1 (6 bases). From germline, CDR1 is SGHRS and CDR2 YFSETQ. The CDR3 loop spans 12 amino acids. Trimming removed 0 bases from V and 9 bases from J, with 9 bases in between. The DNA for the CDR3 is TGCGCCAGCAGCTTGGCCCAGGGGAGCTACACCTTC. Translation: CASSLAQGSYTF. Combining the CDR3 with reference TRBV5-1 and TRBJ1-2 gives the whole variable domain KAGVTQTPRYLIKTRGQQVTLSCSPISGHRSVSWYQQTPGQGLQFLFEYFSETQRNKGNFPGRFSGRQFSNSRSEMNVSTLELGDSALYLCASSLAQGSYTFGSGTRLTVV.

The rearrangement links TRBV10-2 to TRBJ1-5; 10 bases align to TRBD1. Germline V gives CDR1 WSHSY, CDR2 SAAADI. The trim removed 3 bases at V and 3 bases at J, leaving 5 bases unmatched. The CDR3 has 16 amino acids. The CDR3 region is CASSDPGTGANQPQHF. The CDR3 DNA reads TGCGCCAGCAGTGACCCCGGGACAGGGGCCAATCAGCCCCAGCATTTT.

This rearrangement joins TRBV5-6 to TRBJ1-2; 11 nucleotides align to TRBD1. The CDR3 has 14 amino acids. Germline trimming cut 1 base from V and 6 bases from J; bases unmatched to any gene: 2. The germline CDR1 and CDR2 sequences are SGHDT and YYEEEE. In DNA, the CDR3 is TGTGCCAGCAGCTTGCCGGGACAGGGGGATGGCTACACCTTC. As protein: CASSLPGQGDGYTF.

Here the CDR3 DNA reads TGTGCCAGCTCACCGGGACTCCAAGAGACCCAGTACTTC. This sequence encodes CASSPGLQETQYF. This chain joins TRBV18 and TRBJ2-5, with D possibly TRBD2 on 6 matching bases. V lost 3 bases and J lost 1, with 6 bases in between. This CDR3 is 13 amino acids long. Germline V CDR1 and CDR2: KGHSH, LQKENI.

The gene calls are TRBV5-6 and TRBJ2-1, with D perhaps matching TRBD1 or TRBD2 (5 bases each). CDR1 is SGHDT, CDR2 YYEEEE, per germline. Trimming removed 3 bases at V and 4 bases at J, with 11 bases between. CDR3 length: 14 amino acids. The CDR3 region has the DNA TGTGCCAGCAGCTCCGGGACGGAATACAATGAGCAGTTCTTC. Amino acids: CASSSGTEYNEQFF.

The J gene is TRBJ1-2, the V gene TRBV12-3 or TRBV12-4; D is unclear. The CDR3 is 12 amino acids. V was shortened by 6 bases and J by 8 bases, with 13 bases between the two germline ends. CDR3 coding DNA: TGTGCCAGCAGCCGTCCTAGGCGGGGCTACACCTTC. It translates to CASSRPRRGYTF.

The V gene is TRBV10-3, the J gene TRBJ1-2; D is uncertain. Germline CDR1 reads ENHRY; CDR2 reads SYGVKD. V was shortened by 4 bases and J by 2 bases, with 8 bases between the two germline ends. The CDR3 consists of 13 residues. CDR3 nucleotide sequence: TGTGCCATCAGTGGAGCCGTAAACTATGGCTACACCTTC. Translating gives CAISGAVNYGYTF.

The rearrangement uses TRBV6-1 and TRBJ2-7, with TRBD2 identical over 8 bases. Losses at the gene ends were 1 base for V and 3 bases for J; bases not matched to a gene: 8. Germline CDR1 is MNHNS and CDR2 is SASEGT. This CDR3 is built from 16 residues. The DNA for the CDR3 is TGTGCCAGCAGTGAAGGTCCAGCGGGGGAGCTCTACGAGCAGTACTTC. Translating it yields CASSEGPAGELYEQYF.

The chain links TRBV9 to TRBJ2-7, with D perhaps TRBD1 or TRBD2 (6 bases each). The CDR3 is made up of 14 amino acids. Trimming took 0 bases from V and 6 from J, leaving 13 bases between them. Germline V lookup: CDR1 SGDLS, CDR2 YYNGEE. The CDR3 protein is CASSVVSGGPEQYF. CDR3 coding DNA: TGTGCCAGCAGCGTAGTAAGTGGGGGGCCCGAGCAGTACTTC.

The rearrangement joins TRBV5-4 to TRBJ2-5; 15 positions match TRBD2. V lost 10 bases to trimming and J lost 1 base; unmatched junction nucleotides: 5. The germline V gene has CDR1 SGHNT and CDR2 YYREEE (reference sequence). The CDR3 spans 15 residues. CDR3 protein: CAGGLAGGLQETQYF. The DNA for the CDR3 is TGTGCCGGGGGACTAGCGGGGGGCCTCCAAGAGACCCAGTACTTC.

The rearrangement links TRBV24-1 to TRBJ2-5, with 8 bases aligning to TRBD1. The CDR3 spans 15 residues. The germline CDR1 and CDR2 sequences are KGHDR and SFDVKD. The V segment lost 5 bases and the J segment 3 bases; nucleotides outside the gene matches: 7. Written as DNA, the CDR3 is TGTGCCACCAGTGGGTCCGGACAGGGAAAAGAGACCCAGTACTTC. Amino acids: CATSGSGQGKETQYF.

The chain recombines TRBV6-6 with TRBJ1-6; no clear D. The CDR3 is 14 residues long. The germline V and J ends were trimmed by 7 bases and 2 bases, with 9 bases remaining between them. The V gene's germline CDR1 is MNHNY and CDR2 SVGAGI (reference sequence). The CDR3 loop reads CASTKTPYNSPLHF. CDR3 sequence (DNA): TGTGCCAGCACCAAGACCCCCTATAATTCACCCCTCCACTTT.

The chain uses TRBV5-4 and TRBJ1-2; D is undetermined. Germline CDR1 is SGHNT and CDR2 is YYREEE (reference sequence). The CDR3 covers 16 residues. V lost 3 bases and J lost 4, with 19 bases in between. As DNA, the CDR3 is TGTGCCAGCAGCTGGGGAAGACATTCCAACCTCTATGGCTACACCTTC. Its translation: CASSWGRHSNLYGYTF. Full variable domain (remainder filled in from reference TRBV5-4 and TRBJ1-2): ETGVTQSPTHLIKTRGQQVTLRCSSQSGHNTVSWYQQALGQGPQFIFQYYREEENGRGNFPPRFSGLQFPNYSSELNVNALELDDSALYLCASSWGRHSNLYGYTFGSGTRLTVV.

This sequence joins TRBV27 and TRBJ1-4, with D hard to call. The V end lost 3 bases, the J end lost 7 bases, and 3 bases lay between the germline ends. From germline, CDR1 is MNHEY and CDR2 SMNVEV (reference sequence). The CDR3 is 11 amino acids. CDR3 DNA sequence: TGTGCCAGCAGTTTGAGTGAAAAACTGTTTTTT. Amino acids: CASSLSEKLFF.

Details on this clone: Other DNA sequences of this sample code for an identical CDR3. The CDR3, as DNA: TGTGCCAGCAGCTTGACAGGGGGAGAGACCCAGTACTTC. Translated, it gives CASSLTGGETQYF. This sequence joins TRBV12-3 or TRBV12-4 and TRBJ2-5, with 9 positions matching TRBD1. The CDR3 sequence is 13 residues long. V lost 6 bases and J lost 4; bases outside the gene matches: 3.

This chain joins TRBV27 and TRBJ2-3; 14 bases fit TRBD2. The germline V gene has CDR1 MNHEY and CDR2 SMNVEV (reference sequence). V trimming: 6 bases; J trimming: 4 bases; junction bases outside the gene matches: 15. The CDR3 runs 19 residues. This CDR3 reads CASRVSGTSGGGLPDTQYF. DNA of the CDR3: TGTGCCAGCAGAGTTTCCGGGACTAGCGGGGGAGGTCTGCCAGATACGCAGTATTTT.

This chain uses TRBV9 with TRBJ2-2, with 9 bases aligning to TRBD2. Germline assignment: CDR1 SGDLS and CDR2 YYNGEE. V dropped 0 bases and J dropped 6; count of bases not matched to a gene: 6. The CDR3 covers 16 residues. CDR3 amino acids: CASSVGTGTSPGELFF. The CDR3 bases are TGTGCCAGCAGCGTAGGCACCGGGACTAGCCCCGGGGAGCTGTTTTTT.

The V and J genes are TRBV11-2 and TRBJ2-7; 7 bases line up with TRBD1. The CDR3 has 15 amino acids. With V trimmed by 5 bases and J by 3 bases, 10 bases remained unmatched. The germline CDR1 and CDR2 sequences are SGHAT and FQNNGV. The CDR3, as DNA: TGTGCCAGCAGCCGCGACATAACAGGGGTCTACGAGCAGTACTTC. The encoded protein is CASSRDITGVYEQYF.

This clone was found once. The gene calls are TRBV7-2 and TRBJ2-2, with D perhaps assigned TRBD1 or TRBD2 (7 bases each). This CDR3 has 18 residues. V was pared by 5 bases and J by 5 bases, with 24 bases between. Looked up from germline, CDR1 is SGHTA and CDR2 is FQGNSA. The CDR3 sequence is CASSNRGLAALNTGELFF. The CDR3 nucleotides are TGTGCCAGCAGCAACAGGGGTCTAGCGGCCCTAAATACCGGGGAGCTGTTTTTT.

The rearrangement uses TRBV6-5 and TRBJ1-1; D is undetermined. Deletions cut 6 bases from V and 6 bases from J, with 14 bases between. This CDR3 comprises 13 residues. CDR1 MNHEY and CDR2 SVGAGI come from the germline V gene. CDR3 coding DNA: TGTGCCAGCAGGGCTCTCCTAGTTGCTGAAGCTTTCTTT. Translated: CASRALLVAEAFF.

The V and J genes are TRBV7-9 and TRBJ2-2; D not certain. The CDR3 runs 14 residues. The V end lost 5 bases, the J end lost 1 base, and 8 bases lay between the germline ends. Germline lookup yields CDR1 SEHNR and CDR2 FQNEAQ (reference sequence). CDR3 sequence reads: CASSRLVNTGELFF. CDR3 DNA: TGTGCCAGCAGCCGACTGGTGAACACCGGGGAGCTGTTTTTT.

This chain joins TRBV6-5 and TRBJ1-2, with D maybe TRBD1 (6 bases). CDR1 is MNHEY and CDR2 is SVGAGI in the germline V gene. V was trimmed by 6 bases and J by 7 bases, leaving 12 bases between them. The CDR3 length is 12 residues. The CDR3 spells CASSATGIGYTF. CDR3 bases: TGTGCCAGCAGCGCGACAGGTATTGGCTACACCTTC.

V and J are TRBV6-5 and TRBJ2-1, with D perhaps TRBD2 (5 bases). Germline CDR1 and CDR2: MNHEY and SVGAGI. This CDR3 has 13 residues. The V and J ends lost 6 bases and 2 bases respectively, with 8 bases between them. For the CDR3, the DNA is TGTGCCAGCAGGGGAGCTACCTACAATGAGCAGTTCTTC. It translates to CASRGATYNEQFF.

The chain employs TRBV19 and TRBJ1-5; 8 bases fit TRBD1. Germline assignment: CDR1 LNHDA and CDR2 SQIVND (reference sequence). With 3 bases clipped from V and 2 bases from J, the junction kept 3 bases outside the gene matches. This CDR3 is built from 15 residues. The CDR3 DNA reads TGTGCCAGTAGTATGGCGGACAGGGGCAATCAGCCCCAGCATTTT. It translates to CASSMADRGNQPQHF.

This clone was picked up one time. The rearrangement links TRBV5-6 to TRBJ1-2; D gene ambiguous. Germline lookup yields CDR1 SGHDT and CDR2 YYEEEE. The CDR3 runs to 15 residues. The V gene lost 1 base and the J gene lost 3 bases, with 13 bases spanning the gap. DNA of the CDR3: TGTGCCAGCAGCTTGTGGGTAGGAGACGACTATGGCTACACCTTC. Translation: CASSLWVGDDYGYTF.